This T cell receptor beta chain was captured by sequencing in a study of T cells in Graves' hyperthyroidism and ophthalmopathy. Amplification of TCR beta CDR3 regions was performed using RNA transcripts as template. Researchers ran a first-round RT-PCR on the TCR CDR3 using the HTBI primer set. Using its own MiXCR run on the multiplex PCR reads, TCRdb lists one record per CDR3 protein. The sample holds over 450,000 distinct CDR3 sequences, around an eighth seen once. CDR3 size: 17 residues. Germline lookup yields CDR1 SGHVS and CDR2 FNYEAQ. With V trimmed by 5 bases and J by 6 bases, 12 bases remained unmatched.

The chain couples TRBV7-6 to TRBJ2-3, with 12 nucleotides matching TRBD2. The origin of this receptor is a woman younger than 30 with Graves' hyperthyroidism. Specimen: blood. Written as DNA, the CDR3 is TGTGCCAGCAGCAAAAGACTAGCGGGAGAGGTTGCGGATACGCAGTATTTT. It yields the protein CASSKRLAGEVADTQYF. Based on the CDR3 plus reference TRBV7-6 and TRBJ2-3, the full variable domain is GAGVSQSPRYKVTKRGQDVALRCDPISGHVSLYWYRQALGQGPEFLTYFNYEAQQDKSGLPNDRFSAERPEGSISTLTIQRTEQRDSAMYRCASSKRLAGEVADTQYFGPGTRLTVL.